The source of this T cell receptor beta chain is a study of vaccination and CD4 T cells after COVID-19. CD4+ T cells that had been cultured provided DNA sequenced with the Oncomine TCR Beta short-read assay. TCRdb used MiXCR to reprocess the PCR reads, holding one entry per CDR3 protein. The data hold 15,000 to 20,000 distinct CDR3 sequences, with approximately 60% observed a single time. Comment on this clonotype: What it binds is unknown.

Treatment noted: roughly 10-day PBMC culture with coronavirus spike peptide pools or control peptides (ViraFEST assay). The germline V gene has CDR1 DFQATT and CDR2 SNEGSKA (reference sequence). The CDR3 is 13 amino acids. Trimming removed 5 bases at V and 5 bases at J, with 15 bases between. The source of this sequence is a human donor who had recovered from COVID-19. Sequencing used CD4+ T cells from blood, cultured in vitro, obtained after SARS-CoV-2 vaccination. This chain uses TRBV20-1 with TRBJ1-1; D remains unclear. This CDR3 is CSASLDWVTEAFF. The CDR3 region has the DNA TGCAGTGCTTCTCTCGACTGGGTGACTGAAGCTTTCTTT.